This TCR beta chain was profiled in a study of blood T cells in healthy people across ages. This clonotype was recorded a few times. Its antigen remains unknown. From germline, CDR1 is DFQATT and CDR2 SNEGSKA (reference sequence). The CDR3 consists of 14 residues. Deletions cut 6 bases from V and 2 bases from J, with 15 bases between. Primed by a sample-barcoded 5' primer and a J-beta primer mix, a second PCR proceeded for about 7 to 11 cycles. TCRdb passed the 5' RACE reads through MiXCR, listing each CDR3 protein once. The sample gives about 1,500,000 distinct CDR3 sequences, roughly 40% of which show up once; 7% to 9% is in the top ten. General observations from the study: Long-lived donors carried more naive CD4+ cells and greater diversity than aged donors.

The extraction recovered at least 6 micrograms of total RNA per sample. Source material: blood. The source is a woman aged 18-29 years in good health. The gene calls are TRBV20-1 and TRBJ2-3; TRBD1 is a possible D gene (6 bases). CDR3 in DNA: TGCAGTGCAAATACGGGACACAACACAGATACGCAGTATTTT. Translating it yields CSANTGHNTDTQYF.